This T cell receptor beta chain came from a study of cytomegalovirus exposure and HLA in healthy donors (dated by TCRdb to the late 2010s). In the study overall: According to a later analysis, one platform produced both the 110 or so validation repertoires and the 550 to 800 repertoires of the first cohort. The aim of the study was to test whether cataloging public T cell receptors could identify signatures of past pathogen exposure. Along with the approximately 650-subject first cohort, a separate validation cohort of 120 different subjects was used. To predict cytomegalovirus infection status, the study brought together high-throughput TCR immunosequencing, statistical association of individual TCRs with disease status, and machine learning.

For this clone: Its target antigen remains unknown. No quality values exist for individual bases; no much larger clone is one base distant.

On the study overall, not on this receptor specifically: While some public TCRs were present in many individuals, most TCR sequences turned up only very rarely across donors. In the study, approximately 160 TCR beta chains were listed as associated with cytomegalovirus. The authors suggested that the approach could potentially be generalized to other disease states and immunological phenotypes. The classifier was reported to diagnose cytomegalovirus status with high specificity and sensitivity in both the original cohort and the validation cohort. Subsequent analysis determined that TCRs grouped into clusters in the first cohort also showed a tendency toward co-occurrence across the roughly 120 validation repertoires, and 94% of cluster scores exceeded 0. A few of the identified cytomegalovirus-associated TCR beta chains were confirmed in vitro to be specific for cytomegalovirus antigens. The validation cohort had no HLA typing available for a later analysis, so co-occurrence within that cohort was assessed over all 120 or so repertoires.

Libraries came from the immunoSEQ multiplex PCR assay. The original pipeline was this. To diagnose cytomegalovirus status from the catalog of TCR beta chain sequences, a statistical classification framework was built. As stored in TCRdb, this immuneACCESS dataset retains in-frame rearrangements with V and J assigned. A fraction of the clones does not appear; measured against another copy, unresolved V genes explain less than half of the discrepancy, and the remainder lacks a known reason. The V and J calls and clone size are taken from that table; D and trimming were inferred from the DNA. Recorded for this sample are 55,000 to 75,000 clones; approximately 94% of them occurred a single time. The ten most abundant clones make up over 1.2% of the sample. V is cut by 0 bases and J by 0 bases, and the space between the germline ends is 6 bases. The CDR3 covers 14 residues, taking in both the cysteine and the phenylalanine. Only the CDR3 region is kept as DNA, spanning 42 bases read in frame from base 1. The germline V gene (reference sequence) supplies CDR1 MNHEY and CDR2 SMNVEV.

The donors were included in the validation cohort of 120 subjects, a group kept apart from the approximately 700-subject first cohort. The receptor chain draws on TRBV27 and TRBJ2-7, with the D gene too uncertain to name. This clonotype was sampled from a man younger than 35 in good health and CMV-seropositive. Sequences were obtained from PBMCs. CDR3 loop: CASSLSPLSYEQYF. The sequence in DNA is TGTGCCAGCAGTTTATCTCCCCTCTCCTACGAGCAGTACTTC.